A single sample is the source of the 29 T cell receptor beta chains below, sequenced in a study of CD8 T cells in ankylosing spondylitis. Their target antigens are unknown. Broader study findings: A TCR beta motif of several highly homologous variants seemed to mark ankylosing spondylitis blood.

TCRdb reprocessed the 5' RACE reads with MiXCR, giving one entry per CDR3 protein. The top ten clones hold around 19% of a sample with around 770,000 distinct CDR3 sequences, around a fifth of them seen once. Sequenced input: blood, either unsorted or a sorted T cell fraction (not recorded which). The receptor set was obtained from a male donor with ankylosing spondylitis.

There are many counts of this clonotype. CDR3 protein: CASSQRIGEKLFF. CDR3 DNA sequence: TGTGCCAGCAGCCAGCGAATCGGGGAAAAACTGTTTTTT. The chain couples TRBV14 to TRBJ1-4; D is undetermined. CDR1 SGHDN and CDR2 FVKESK come from the germline V gene. The CDR3 extends over 13 amino acids. Trimming removed 3 bases at V and 8 bases at J, with 10 bases between. Full variable domain (outside the CDR3, taken from reference TRBV14 and TRBJ1-4): EAGVTQFPSHSVIEKGQTVTLRCDPISGHDNLYWYRRVMGKEIKFLLHFVKESKQDESGMPNNRFLAERTGGTYSTLKVQPAELEDSGVYFCASSQRIGEKLFFGSGTQLSVL.

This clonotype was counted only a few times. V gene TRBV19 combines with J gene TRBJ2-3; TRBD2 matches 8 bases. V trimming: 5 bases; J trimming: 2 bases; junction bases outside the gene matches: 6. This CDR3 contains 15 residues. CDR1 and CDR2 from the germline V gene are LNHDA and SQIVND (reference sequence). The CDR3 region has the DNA TGTGCCAGTAGTCCGGGACTAGGGCCCACAGATACGCAGTATTTT. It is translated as CASSPGLGPTDTQYF.

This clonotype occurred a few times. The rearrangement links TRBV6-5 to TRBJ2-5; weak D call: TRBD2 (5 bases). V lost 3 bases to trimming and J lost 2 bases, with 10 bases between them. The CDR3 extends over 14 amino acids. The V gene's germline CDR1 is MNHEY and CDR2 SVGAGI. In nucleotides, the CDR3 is TGTGCCAGCAGTTATTACGGGGAACAAGAGACCCAGTACTTC. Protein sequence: CASSYYGEQETQYF.

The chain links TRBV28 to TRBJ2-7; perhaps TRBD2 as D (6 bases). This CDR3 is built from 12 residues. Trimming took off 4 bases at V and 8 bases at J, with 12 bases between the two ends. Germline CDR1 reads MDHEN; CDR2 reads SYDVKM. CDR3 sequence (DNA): TGTGCCAGCAGTTGGGACTCCCTCAAGCAGTACTTC. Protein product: CASSWDSLKQYF.

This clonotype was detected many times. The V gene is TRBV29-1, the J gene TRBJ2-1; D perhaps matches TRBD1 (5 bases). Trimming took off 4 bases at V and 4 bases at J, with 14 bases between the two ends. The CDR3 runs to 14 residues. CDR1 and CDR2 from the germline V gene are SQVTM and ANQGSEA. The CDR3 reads CSVASGIGYNEQFF. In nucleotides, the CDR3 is TGCAGCGTTGCGTCAGGGATTGGGTACAATGAGCAGTTCTTC.

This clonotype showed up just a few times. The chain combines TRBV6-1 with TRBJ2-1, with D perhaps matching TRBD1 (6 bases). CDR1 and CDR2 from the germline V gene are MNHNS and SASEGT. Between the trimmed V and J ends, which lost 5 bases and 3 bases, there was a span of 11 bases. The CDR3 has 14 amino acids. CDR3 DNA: TGTGCCAGCAGTCCATTACAGGGCTACAATGAGCAGTTCTTC. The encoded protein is CASSPLQGYNEQFF.

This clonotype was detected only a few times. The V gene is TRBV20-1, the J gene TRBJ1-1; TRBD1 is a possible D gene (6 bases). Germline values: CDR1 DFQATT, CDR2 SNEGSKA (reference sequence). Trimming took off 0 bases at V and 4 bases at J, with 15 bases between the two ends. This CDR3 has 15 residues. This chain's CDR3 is CSAREGGGKSTEAFF. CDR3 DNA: TGCAGTGCTAGAGAAGGGGGGGGGAAGAGCACTGAAGCTTTCTTT.

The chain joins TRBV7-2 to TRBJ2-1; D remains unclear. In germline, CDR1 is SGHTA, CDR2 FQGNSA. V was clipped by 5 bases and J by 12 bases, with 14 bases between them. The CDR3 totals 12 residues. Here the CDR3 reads CASSPYGRVQFF. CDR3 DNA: TGTGCCAGCAGCCCGTACGGGCGCGTGCAGTTCTTC.

The CDR3 DNA reads TGCGCCAGCAGCTTCGGACAGGGGAGGACGAACACTGAAGCTTTCTTT. It is translated as CASSFGQGRTNTEAFF. The genes are TRBV5-1 and TRBJ1-1, with TRBD1 identical over 9 bases. Germline V gene lookup returns CDR1 SGHRS and CDR2 YFSETQ. The CDR3 has 16 residues. Germline trimming cut 2 bases from V and 1 base from J; bases unmatched to any gene: 6.

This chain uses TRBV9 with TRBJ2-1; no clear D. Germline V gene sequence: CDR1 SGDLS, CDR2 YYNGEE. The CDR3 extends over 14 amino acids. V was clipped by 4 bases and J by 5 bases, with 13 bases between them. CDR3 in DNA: TGTGCCAGCAGCCTCCGGCCCGAAGACAATGAGCAGTTCTTC. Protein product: CASSLRPEDNEQFF. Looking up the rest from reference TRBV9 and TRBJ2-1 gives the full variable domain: DSGVTQTPKHLITATGQRVTLRCSPRSGDLSVYWYQQSLDQGLQFLIQYYNGEERAKGNILERFSAQQFPDLHSELNLSSLELGDSALYFCASSLRPEDNEQFFGPGTRLTVL.

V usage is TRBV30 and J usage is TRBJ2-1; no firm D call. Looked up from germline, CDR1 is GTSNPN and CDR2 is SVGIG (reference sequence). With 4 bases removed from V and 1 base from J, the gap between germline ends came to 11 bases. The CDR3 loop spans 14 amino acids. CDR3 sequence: CAWTSRLSYNEQFF. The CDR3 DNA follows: TGTGCCTGGACAAGCCGATTATCCTACAATGAGCAGTTCTTC. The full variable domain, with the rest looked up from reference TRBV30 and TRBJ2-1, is SQTIHQWPATLVQPVGSPLSLECTVEGTSNPNLYWYRQAAGRGLQLLFYSVGIGQISSEVPQNLSASRPQDRQFILSSKKLLLSDSGFYLCAWTSRLSYNEQFFGPGTRLTVL.

The CDR3 here is CASSQTGDRTDTQYF. For the CDR3, the DNA is TGTGCCAGCAGTCAGACGGGAGACCGGACAGATACGCAGTATTTT. This chain links TRBV25-1 with TRBJ2-3, with a weak D call TRBD2 (6 bases). The V end was cut by 5 bases, the J end by 3 bases, with 15 bases between. CDR3 length: 15 amino acids. Germline assignment: CDR1 MGHDK and CDR2 SYGVNS.

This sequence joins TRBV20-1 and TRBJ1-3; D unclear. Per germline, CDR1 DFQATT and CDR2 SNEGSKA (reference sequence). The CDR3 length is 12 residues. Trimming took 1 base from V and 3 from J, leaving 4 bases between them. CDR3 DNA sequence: TGCAGTGCTAGAGGGGATGGAAACACCATATATTTT. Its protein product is CSARGDGNTIYF.

The CDR3 nucleotides are TGTGCCAGCAGCACCGGGGGAACCCAGACCGGGGAGCTGTTTTTT. Translating it yields CASSTGGTQTGELFF. The chain combines TRBV21-1 with TRBJ2-2; TRBD1 was called by the table and not checked on the DNA. TRBV21-1 is flagged as a pseudogene. This CDR3 contains 15 residues.

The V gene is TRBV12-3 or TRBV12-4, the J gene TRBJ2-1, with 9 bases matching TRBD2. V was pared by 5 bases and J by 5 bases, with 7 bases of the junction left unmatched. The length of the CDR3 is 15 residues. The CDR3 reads CASSHLAGIHNEQFF. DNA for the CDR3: TGTGCCAGCAGTCATCTAGCGGGGATACACAATGAGCAGTTCTTC.

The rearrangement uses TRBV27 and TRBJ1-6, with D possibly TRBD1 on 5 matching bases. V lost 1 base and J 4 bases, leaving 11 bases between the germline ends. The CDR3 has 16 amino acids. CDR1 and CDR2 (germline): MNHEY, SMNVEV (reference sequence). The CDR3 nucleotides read TGTGCCAGCAGTTTATATCGGGGCGGGTATAATTCACCCCTCCACTTT. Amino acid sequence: CASSLYRGGYNSPLHF.

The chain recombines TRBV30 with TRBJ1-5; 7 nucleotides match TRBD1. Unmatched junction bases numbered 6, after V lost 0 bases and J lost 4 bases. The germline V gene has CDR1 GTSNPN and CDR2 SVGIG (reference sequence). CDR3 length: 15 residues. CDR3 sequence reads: CAWSVGTVPNQPQHF. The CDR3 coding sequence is TGTGCCTGGAGTGTGGGGACAGTGCCTAATCAGCCCCAGCATTTT.

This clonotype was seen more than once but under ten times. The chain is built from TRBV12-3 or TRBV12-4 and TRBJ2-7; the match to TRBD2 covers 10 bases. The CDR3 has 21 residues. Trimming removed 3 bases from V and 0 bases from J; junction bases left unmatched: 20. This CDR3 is CASSFRVPSFLAGANSYEQYF. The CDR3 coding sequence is TGTGCCAGCAGTTTTCGAGTCCCTAGCTTCCTAGCGGGGGCCAACTCCTACGAGCAGTACTTC.

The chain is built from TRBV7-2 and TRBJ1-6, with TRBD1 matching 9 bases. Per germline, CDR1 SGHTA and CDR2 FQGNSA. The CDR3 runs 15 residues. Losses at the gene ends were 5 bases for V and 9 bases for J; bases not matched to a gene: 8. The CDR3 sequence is CASSLRDRDSSPLHF. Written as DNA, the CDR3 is TGTGCCAGCAGCCTCCGGGACAGGGACAGTTCACCCCTCCACTTT. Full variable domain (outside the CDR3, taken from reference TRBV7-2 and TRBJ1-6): GAGVSQSPSNKVTEKGKDVELRCDPISGHTALYWYRQSLGQGLEFLIYFQGNSAPDKSGLPSDRFSAERTGGSVSTLTIQRTQQEDSAVYLCASSLRDRDSSPLHFGNGTRLTVT.

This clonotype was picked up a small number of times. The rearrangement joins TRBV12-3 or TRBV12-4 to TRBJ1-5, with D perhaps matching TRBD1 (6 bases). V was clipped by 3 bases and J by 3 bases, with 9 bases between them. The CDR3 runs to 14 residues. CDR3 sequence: CASSFSGHNQPQHF. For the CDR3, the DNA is TGTGCCAGCAGTTTCTCGGGACACAATCAGCCCCAGCATTTT.

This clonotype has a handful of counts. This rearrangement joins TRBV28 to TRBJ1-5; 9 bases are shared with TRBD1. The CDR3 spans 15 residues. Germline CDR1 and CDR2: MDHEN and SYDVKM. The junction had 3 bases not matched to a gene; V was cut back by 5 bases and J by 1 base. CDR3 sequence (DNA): TGTGCCAGCAGTCGGGGGACAGGGAGCAATCAGCCCCAGCATTTT. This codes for CASSRGTGSNQPQHF.

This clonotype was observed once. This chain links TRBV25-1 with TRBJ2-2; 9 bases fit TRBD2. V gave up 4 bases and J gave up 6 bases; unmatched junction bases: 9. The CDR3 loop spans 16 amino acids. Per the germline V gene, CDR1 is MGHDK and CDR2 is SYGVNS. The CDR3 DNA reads TGTGCCAGCAGTGCGTTGCGGGGGGGCTCAGCCGGGGAGCTGTTTTTT. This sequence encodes CASSALRGGSAGELFF.

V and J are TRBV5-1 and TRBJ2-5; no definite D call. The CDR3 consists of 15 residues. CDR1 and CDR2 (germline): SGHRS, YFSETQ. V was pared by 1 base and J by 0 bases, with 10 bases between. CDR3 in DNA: TGCGCCAGCAGCTTGAAACCGGAAGACCAAGAGACCCAGTACTTC. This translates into CASSLKPEDQETQYF.

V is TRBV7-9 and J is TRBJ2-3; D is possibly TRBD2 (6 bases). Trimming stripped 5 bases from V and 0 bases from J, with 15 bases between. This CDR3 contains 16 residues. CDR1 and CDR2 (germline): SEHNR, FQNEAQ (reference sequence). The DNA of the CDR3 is TGTGCCAGCAGCCCACGGGACTTCGTTAGCACAGATACGCAGTATTTT. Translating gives CASSPRDFVSTDTQYF.

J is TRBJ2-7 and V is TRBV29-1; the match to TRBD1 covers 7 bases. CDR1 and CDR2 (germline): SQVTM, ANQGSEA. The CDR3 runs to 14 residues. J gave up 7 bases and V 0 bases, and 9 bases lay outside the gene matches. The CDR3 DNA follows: TGCAGCGTTGAAGAAGAGACAGGGACGGAAGAGCAGTACTTC. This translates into CSVEEETGTEEQYF.

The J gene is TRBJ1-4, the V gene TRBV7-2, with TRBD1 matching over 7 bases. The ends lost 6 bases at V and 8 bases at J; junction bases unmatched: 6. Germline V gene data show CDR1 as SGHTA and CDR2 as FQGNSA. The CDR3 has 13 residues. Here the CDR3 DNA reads TGTGCCAGCAGTACAGGGGCCAGGGAAAAACTGTTTTTT. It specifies CASSTGAREKLFF.

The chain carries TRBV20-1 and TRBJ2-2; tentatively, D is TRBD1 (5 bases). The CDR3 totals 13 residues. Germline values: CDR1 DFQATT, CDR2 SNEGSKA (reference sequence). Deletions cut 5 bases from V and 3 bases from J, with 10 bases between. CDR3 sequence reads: CSARRGYTGELFF. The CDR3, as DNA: TGCAGTGCTCGAAGGGGATACACCGGGGAGCTGTTTTTT.

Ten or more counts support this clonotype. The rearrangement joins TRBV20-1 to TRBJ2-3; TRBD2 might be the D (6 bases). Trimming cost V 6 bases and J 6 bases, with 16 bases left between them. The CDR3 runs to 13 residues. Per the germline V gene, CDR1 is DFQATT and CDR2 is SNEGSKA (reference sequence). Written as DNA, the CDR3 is TGCAGTGCCAGGGACTGGCCCTACGATACGCAGTATTTT. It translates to CSARDWPYDTQYF.

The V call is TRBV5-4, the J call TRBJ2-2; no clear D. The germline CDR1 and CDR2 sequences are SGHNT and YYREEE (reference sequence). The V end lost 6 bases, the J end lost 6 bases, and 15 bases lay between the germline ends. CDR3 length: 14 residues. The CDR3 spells CASTNPTGAGELFF. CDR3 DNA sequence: TGTGCCAGCACCAACCCGACTGGAGCCGGGGAGCTGTTTTTT.